The rows below give T cell receptor beta chains drawn from one sample of a study of early T cells in non-severe SARS-CoV-2 infection. TCRdb used MiXCR to reprocess the 5' RACE reads, holding one entry per CDR3 protein. The sample carries tens of thousands of distinct CDR3 sequences, roughly 13% recorded once. The sequenced material came from whole blood. These receptors were collected from an adult who was a healthcare worker with PCR-confirmed SARS-CoV-2 infection or an uninfected control (not recorded which). The CDR3 runs from the conserved cysteine through the conserved F or W. The order of the fields is J gene, V gene, D gene, clone size, CDR3 protein, CDR3 DNA. D genes are given only for firm matches. Clone size appears in some rows only: once, few, many, or a class for an expanded clone.

j_call: TRBJ2-7; v_call: TRBV7-9; d_call: -; clone_size: many; cdr3_aa: CASSVDSSYEQYF; cdr3_nt: TGTGCCAGCAGCGTGGACAGTTCCTACGAGCAGTACTTC
j_call: TRBJ2-1; v_call: TRBV20-1; d_call: -; clone_size: many; cdr3_aa: CSQSGHHRSYNEQFF; cdr3_nt: TGCAGTCAATCGGGGCATCATCGCTCCTACAATGAGCAGTTCTTC
j_call: TRBJ1-1; v_call: TRBV6-2/TRBV6-3; d_call: -; clone_size: -; cdr3_aa: CASSYSGHGNTEAFF; cdr3_nt: TGTGCCAGCAGTTACTCGGGTCATGGGAACACTGAAGCTTTCTTT
j_call: TRBJ1-5; v_call: TRBV28; d_call: -; clone_size: -; cdr3_aa: CASSLEDQPQHF; cdr3_nt: TGTGCCAGCAGTTTGGAAGATCAGCCCCAGCATTTT
j_call: TRBJ2-5; v_call: TRBV7-2; d_call: -; clone_size: -; cdr3_aa: CASSRPERTQYF; cdr3_nt: TGTGCCAGCAGCCGCCCGGAGCGGACCCAGTACTTC
j_call: TRBJ2-5; v_call: TRBV5-1; d_call: -; clone_size: many; cdr3_aa: CASRPDLEQTQYF; cdr3_nt: TGCGCCAGCAGGCCTGACTTGGAACAGACCCAGTACTTC
j_call: TRBJ2-2; v_call: TRBV4-2; d_call: -; clone_size: many; cdr3_aa: CASSQVRRVNTGELFF; cdr3_nt: TGTGCCAGCAGCCAAGTAAGGAGGGTGAACACCGGGGAGCTGTTTTTT
j_call: TRBJ2-1; v_call: TRBV19; d_call: TRBD2; clone_size: few; cdr3_aa: CASSLQLAGGVQFF; cdr3_nt: TGTGCCAGTAGTTTGCAACTAGCGGGAGGGGTGCAGTTCTTC
j_call: TRBJ2-2; v_call: TRBV7-8; d_call: -; clone_size: -; cdr3_aa: CASSLNWGNTGELFF; cdr3_nt: TGTGCCAGCAGCCTAAACTGGGGGAACACCGGGGAGCTGTTTTTT
j_call: TRBJ1-2; v_call: TRBV29-1; d_call: -; clone_size: few; cdr3_aa: CSVKGSFLYGYTF; cdr3_nt: TGCAGCGTTAAAGGGAGTTTCCTCTATGGCTACACCTTC
j_call: TRBJ2-5; v_call: TRBV7-7; d_call: -; clone_size: -; cdr3_aa: CASSPTGREETQYF; cdr3_nt: TGTGCCAGCAGCCCGACAGGGAGGGAGGAGACCCAGTACTTC
j_call: TRBJ2-5; v_call: TRBV29-1; d_call: -; clone_size: many; cdr3_aa: CSVGLGGVKETQYF; cdr3_nt: TGCAGCGTTGGATTAGGAGGGGTAAAGGAGACCCAGTACTTC
j_call: TRBJ2-3; v_call: TRBV7-2; d_call: -; clone_size: -; cdr3_aa: CASSSSRGGVDTQYF; cdr3_nt: TGTGCCAGCAGCTCCAGCCGTGGGGGAGTAGATACGCAGTATTTT
j_call: TRBJ2-1; v_call: TRBV5-1; d_call: -; clone_size: few; cdr3_aa: CASSFRTPSYNEQFF; cdr3_nt: TGCGCCAGCAGCTTCCGGACACCTTCCTACAATGAGCAGTTCTTC
j_call: TRBJ2-1; v_call: TRBV27; d_call: TRBD2; clone_size: many; cdr3_aa: CASSRPFTSGSPYNEQFF; cdr3_nt: TGTGCCAGCAGTCGGCCCTTTACTAGCGGCTCCCCCTACAATGAGCAGTTCTTC
j_call: TRBJ1-1; v_call: TRBV15; d_call: TRBD1; clone_size: many; cdr3_aa: CATSRRGPDTEAFF; cdr3_nt: TGTGCCACCAGCAGAAGGGGGCCGGACACTGAAGCTTTCTTT